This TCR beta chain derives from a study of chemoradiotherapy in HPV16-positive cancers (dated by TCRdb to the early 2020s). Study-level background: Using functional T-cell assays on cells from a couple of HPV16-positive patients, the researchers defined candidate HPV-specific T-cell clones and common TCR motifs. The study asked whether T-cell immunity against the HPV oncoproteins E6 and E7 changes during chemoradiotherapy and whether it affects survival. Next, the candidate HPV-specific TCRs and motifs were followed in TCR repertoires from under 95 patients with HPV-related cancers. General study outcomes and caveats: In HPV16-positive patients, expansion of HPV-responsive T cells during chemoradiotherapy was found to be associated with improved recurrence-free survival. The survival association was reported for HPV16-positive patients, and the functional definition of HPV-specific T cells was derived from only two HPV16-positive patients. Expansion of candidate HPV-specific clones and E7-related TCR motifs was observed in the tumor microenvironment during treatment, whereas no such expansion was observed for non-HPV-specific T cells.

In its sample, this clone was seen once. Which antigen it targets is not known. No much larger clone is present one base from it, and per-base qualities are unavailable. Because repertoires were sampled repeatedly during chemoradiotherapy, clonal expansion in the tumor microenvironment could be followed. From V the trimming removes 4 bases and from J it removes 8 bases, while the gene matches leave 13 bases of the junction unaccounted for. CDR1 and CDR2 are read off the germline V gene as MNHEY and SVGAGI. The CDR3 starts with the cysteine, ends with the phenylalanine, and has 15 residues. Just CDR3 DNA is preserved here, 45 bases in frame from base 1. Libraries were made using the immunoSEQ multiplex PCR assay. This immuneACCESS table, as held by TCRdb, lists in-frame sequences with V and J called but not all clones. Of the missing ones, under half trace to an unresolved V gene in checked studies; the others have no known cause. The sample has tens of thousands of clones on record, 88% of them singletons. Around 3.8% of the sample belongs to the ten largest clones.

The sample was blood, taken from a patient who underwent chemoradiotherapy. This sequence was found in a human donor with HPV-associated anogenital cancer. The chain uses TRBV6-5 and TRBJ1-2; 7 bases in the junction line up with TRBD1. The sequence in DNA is TGTGCCAGCAGTTTGTCGGGGGGGACAGCTGCAGGCTACACCTTC. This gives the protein CASSLSGGTAAGYTF.